A single sample is the source of the 9 T cell receptor beta chains below, sequenced in a study of regulatory T cells in long-lasting Graves disease. In building TCR beta libraries, iRepertoire HTBI primers were used together with Arm-PCR of CDR3 regions. TCRdb passed the multiplex PCR reads through MiXCR, listing each CDR3 protein once. The repertoire holds about 400,000 distinct CDR3 sequences, about 16% seen once, with around 20% in the top ten. Time point given: newly diagnosed GD, antithyroid drugs for less than 3 months. Extracted RNA from PBMCs served as the source of the TCR library. This sample also appeared in a second study, on T cells in Graves' hyperthyroidism and ophthalmopathy.

This sample comprised peripheral blood mononuclear cells (PBMCs), obtained at new diagnosis, from a patient treated with antithyroid drugs. Receptors originate from a woman aged 18-29 years with Graves disease.

At least ten counts were recorded for this clonotype. V is TRBV30 and J is TRBJ2-7; possible D gene TRBD1, 6 bases. Trimming removed 5 bases at V and 2 bases at J, with 13 bases between. The germline CDR1 and CDR2 sequences are GTSNPN and SVGIG (reference sequence). The CDR3 has 13 residues. The CDR3 protein is CAWAPGHTYEQYF. DNA of the CDR3: TGTGCCTGGGCTCCGGGACATACCTACGAGCAGTACTTC.

The chain is built from TRBV20-1 and TRBJ1-6; TRBD1 agrees at 8 bases. Losses at the gene ends were 6 bases for V and 5 bases for J; bases not matched to a gene: 3. The germline V gene has CDR1 DFQATT and CDR2 SNEGSKA (reference sequence). The CDR3 totals 13 residues. The CDR3 here is CSAPGQDNSPLHF. The CDR3, as DNA: TGCAGTGCCCCGGGACAGGATAATTCACCCCTCCACTTT.

In its sample, this clonotype was seen many times. The chain recombines TRBV11-2 with TRBJ2-5, with TRBD2 matching over 9 bases. The CDR3 loop spans 17 amino acids. Losses at the gene ends were 1 base for V and 2 bases for J; bases not matched to a gene: 8. Per the germline V gene, CDR1 is SGHAT and CDR2 is FQNNGV. As DNA, the CDR3 is TGTGCCAGCAGCTTAGGAATAGCTAGCGGGGCTCAAGAGACCCAGTACTTC. Residues: CASSLGIASGAQETQYF.

The sample holds a few counts of this clonotype. The CDR3: CASSSATQPPEAFF. For the CDR3, the DNA is TGTGCCAGCAGCTCTGCGACCCAACCCCCTGAAGCTTTCTTT. This chain links TRBV7-9 with TRBJ1-1; D is unresolved. The CDR3 contains 14 residues. With 4 bases removed from V and 6 bases from J, the gap between germline ends came to 15 bases. Germline loops: CDR1 SEHNR, CDR2 FQNEAQ (reference sequence). Together with reference TRBV7-9 and TRBJ1-1, the CDR3 gives the full variable domain: DTGVSQNPRHKITKRGQNVTFRCDPISEHNRLYWYRQTLGQGPEFLTYFQNEAQLEKSRLLSDRFSAERPKGSFSTLEIQRTEQGDSAMYLCASSSATQPPEAFFGQGTRLTVV.

V is TRBV9 and J is TRBJ1-2, with 10 bases aligning to TRBD1. The CDR3 has 14 residues. Germline V gene data show CDR1 as SGDLS and CDR2 as YYNGEE. Germline trimming cut 3 bases from V and 4 bases from J; bases unmatched to any gene: 3. The DNA for the CDR3 is TGTGCCAGCAGCGGGGACAGGGGACTCTATGGCTACACCTTC. This codes for CASSGDRGLYGYTF.

This clonotype was observed at least ten times. The J gene is TRBJ2-7, the V gene TRBV2; D not certain. The CDR3 sequence is 12 residues long. V was trimmed by 4 bases and J by 5 bases, leaving 9 bases between them. Germline V gene lookup returns CDR1 SNHLY and CDR2 FYNNEI. CDR3 loop: CASSGNRDEQYF. Written as DNA, the CDR3 is TGTGCCAGCAGTGGAAACCGGGACGAGCAGTACTTC.

This clonotype showed up many times. The V and J genes are TRBV6-2 or TRBV6-3 and TRBJ2-3; TRBD2 matches at 9 bases. Unmatched junction bases numbered 7, after V lost 6 bases and J lost 6 bases. From germline, CDR1 is MNHEY and CDR2 SVGEGT. CDR3 length: 14 residues. This CDR3 is CASRRTSAIDTQYF. Here the CDR3 DNA reads TGTGCCAGCAGAAGGACTAGCGCGATCGATACGCAGTATTTT.

The V and J genes are TRBV6-4 and TRBJ1-1; D is undetermined. There are 16 residues in the CDR3. Germline V CDR1 and CDR2: MRHNA, SNTAGT. Trimming stripped 2 bases from V and 2 bases from J, with 15 bases between. The CDR3 sequence: CASSDNSLDGNTEAFF. CDR3 nucleotides: TGTGCCAGCAGTGACAACTCATTGGACGGAAACACTGAAGCTTTCTTT.

This clonotype was found many times. The chain has TRBV20-1 and TRBJ2-1; D remains ambiguous. Germline V CDR1 and CDR2: DFQATT, SNEGSKA (reference sequence). Trimming shortened V by 7 bases and J by 0 bases, and 22 bases separated the two germline ends. This CDR3 comprises 17 residues. In DNA form, the CDR3 reads TGCAGTGTCCCCCTTGGTCCCGTCTTCAGCTCCTACAATGAGCAGTTCTTC. It is translated as CSVPLGPVFSSYNEQFF.